Detailed here is one TCR beta chain. This clone's antigen is unknown. No much larger clone is present one base from it, and per-base qualities are unavailable. These data originate in a study of human thymus T cells (dated by TCRdb to about 2020). Looking at the study overall: The study described the TCR alpha and beta repertoires in eight or nine infant thymus samples and a few matching peripheral blood samples. Donor ages ranging from about 6 to 244 days were recorded, and over 5 male and a couple of female infants were included in the cohort. The paper as a whole reports these results and caveats: Usage of V and J gene segments appeared to be biased in both the thymic and the peripheral blood repertoires. On average, thymus samples yielded hundreds of thousands of unique TCRB clonotypes, whereas blood samples yielded approximately 84,000.

Using the immunoSEQ multiplex PCR assay, the TCRB and TCRAD loci were amplified from a standardized quantity of quality-controlled genomic DNA. The amplicons covered the V(D)J region and were long enough to include the CDR3 and to identify the V and J genes. Amplicon sequencing was performed on an Illumina platform through the commercial immunoSEQ service. As for the original processing: Corrections for primer bias and sequencing errors followed previously described methods, while TCRAD and TCRB definitions were based on the IMGT database. The repertoires were analysed using immunoSEQ Analyzer 3.0 and VDJTools for basic statistics, V/J segment usage, diversity estimates, rarefaction and pairwise overlap. To estimate diversity, the Chao1, ChaoE, Efron-Thisted, Shannon and inverse Simpson indices were applied, and diversity was also estimated on datasets down-sampled to the smallest sample. Repertoire overlap was assessed by strict matching of CDR3 nucleotide sequence, V gene and J gene, and clustering was done by Jaccard-based multidimensional scaling. TCRdb stores this immuneACCESS table with in-frame sequences only. Part of the clones is absent; in the studies checked, under half of the shortfall reflects unresolved V genes, and no reason is known for the rest. V and J calls and clone size are those listed in that table; D and trimming were worked out from the DNA. This sample holds tens of thousands of clones; 94% were observed only once. The ten largest clonotypes hold about 0.12% of the sample.

In Finland, the donors were immunologically healthy infants who were having open corrective cardiac surgery for congenital heart defects. During surgery, a small about 0.5-1 mL aliquot of peripheral blood was collected from four of the eight donors. Genomic DNA from blood samples was extracted from all available leukocytes rather than from a fixed cell number. ACK lysis buffer was used to clear erythrocytes from the blood, and the leukocytes were then kept as pellets at -70 degrees C. A QIAsymphony instrument was used to extract genomic DNA from frozen cell pellets. The CDR1 and CDR2 encoded by the germline V gene (reference sequence) are GTSNPN and SVGIG. V loses 0 bases, J loses 5 bases, and the germline ends lie 7 bases apart. The CDR3 has 12 amino acids, counting the end cysteine and phenylalanine. Here the CDR3 DNA is all that survives: 36 bases in frame from base 1.

The source material was blood. The V and J genes are TRBV30 and TRBJ1-2, with the identity of the D gene unclear. The TCR comes from a boy under three years old with a congenital heart defect but otherwise immunologically healthy. Here the CDR3 is given as CAWSVWRYGYTF. The DNA sequence is as follows: TGTGCCTGGAGTGTGTGGCGTTATGGCTACACCTTC.